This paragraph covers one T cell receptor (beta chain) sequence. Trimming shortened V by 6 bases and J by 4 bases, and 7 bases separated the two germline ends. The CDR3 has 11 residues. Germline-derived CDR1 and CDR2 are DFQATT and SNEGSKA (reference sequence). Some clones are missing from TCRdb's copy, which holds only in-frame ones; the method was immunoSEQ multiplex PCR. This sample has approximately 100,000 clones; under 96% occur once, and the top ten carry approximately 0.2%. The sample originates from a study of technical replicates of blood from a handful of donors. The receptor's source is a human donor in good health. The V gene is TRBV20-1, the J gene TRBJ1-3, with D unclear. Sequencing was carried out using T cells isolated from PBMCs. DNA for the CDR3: TGCAGTGCCCCCGTGGGAAACACCATATATTTT. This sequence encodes CSAPVGNTIYF.